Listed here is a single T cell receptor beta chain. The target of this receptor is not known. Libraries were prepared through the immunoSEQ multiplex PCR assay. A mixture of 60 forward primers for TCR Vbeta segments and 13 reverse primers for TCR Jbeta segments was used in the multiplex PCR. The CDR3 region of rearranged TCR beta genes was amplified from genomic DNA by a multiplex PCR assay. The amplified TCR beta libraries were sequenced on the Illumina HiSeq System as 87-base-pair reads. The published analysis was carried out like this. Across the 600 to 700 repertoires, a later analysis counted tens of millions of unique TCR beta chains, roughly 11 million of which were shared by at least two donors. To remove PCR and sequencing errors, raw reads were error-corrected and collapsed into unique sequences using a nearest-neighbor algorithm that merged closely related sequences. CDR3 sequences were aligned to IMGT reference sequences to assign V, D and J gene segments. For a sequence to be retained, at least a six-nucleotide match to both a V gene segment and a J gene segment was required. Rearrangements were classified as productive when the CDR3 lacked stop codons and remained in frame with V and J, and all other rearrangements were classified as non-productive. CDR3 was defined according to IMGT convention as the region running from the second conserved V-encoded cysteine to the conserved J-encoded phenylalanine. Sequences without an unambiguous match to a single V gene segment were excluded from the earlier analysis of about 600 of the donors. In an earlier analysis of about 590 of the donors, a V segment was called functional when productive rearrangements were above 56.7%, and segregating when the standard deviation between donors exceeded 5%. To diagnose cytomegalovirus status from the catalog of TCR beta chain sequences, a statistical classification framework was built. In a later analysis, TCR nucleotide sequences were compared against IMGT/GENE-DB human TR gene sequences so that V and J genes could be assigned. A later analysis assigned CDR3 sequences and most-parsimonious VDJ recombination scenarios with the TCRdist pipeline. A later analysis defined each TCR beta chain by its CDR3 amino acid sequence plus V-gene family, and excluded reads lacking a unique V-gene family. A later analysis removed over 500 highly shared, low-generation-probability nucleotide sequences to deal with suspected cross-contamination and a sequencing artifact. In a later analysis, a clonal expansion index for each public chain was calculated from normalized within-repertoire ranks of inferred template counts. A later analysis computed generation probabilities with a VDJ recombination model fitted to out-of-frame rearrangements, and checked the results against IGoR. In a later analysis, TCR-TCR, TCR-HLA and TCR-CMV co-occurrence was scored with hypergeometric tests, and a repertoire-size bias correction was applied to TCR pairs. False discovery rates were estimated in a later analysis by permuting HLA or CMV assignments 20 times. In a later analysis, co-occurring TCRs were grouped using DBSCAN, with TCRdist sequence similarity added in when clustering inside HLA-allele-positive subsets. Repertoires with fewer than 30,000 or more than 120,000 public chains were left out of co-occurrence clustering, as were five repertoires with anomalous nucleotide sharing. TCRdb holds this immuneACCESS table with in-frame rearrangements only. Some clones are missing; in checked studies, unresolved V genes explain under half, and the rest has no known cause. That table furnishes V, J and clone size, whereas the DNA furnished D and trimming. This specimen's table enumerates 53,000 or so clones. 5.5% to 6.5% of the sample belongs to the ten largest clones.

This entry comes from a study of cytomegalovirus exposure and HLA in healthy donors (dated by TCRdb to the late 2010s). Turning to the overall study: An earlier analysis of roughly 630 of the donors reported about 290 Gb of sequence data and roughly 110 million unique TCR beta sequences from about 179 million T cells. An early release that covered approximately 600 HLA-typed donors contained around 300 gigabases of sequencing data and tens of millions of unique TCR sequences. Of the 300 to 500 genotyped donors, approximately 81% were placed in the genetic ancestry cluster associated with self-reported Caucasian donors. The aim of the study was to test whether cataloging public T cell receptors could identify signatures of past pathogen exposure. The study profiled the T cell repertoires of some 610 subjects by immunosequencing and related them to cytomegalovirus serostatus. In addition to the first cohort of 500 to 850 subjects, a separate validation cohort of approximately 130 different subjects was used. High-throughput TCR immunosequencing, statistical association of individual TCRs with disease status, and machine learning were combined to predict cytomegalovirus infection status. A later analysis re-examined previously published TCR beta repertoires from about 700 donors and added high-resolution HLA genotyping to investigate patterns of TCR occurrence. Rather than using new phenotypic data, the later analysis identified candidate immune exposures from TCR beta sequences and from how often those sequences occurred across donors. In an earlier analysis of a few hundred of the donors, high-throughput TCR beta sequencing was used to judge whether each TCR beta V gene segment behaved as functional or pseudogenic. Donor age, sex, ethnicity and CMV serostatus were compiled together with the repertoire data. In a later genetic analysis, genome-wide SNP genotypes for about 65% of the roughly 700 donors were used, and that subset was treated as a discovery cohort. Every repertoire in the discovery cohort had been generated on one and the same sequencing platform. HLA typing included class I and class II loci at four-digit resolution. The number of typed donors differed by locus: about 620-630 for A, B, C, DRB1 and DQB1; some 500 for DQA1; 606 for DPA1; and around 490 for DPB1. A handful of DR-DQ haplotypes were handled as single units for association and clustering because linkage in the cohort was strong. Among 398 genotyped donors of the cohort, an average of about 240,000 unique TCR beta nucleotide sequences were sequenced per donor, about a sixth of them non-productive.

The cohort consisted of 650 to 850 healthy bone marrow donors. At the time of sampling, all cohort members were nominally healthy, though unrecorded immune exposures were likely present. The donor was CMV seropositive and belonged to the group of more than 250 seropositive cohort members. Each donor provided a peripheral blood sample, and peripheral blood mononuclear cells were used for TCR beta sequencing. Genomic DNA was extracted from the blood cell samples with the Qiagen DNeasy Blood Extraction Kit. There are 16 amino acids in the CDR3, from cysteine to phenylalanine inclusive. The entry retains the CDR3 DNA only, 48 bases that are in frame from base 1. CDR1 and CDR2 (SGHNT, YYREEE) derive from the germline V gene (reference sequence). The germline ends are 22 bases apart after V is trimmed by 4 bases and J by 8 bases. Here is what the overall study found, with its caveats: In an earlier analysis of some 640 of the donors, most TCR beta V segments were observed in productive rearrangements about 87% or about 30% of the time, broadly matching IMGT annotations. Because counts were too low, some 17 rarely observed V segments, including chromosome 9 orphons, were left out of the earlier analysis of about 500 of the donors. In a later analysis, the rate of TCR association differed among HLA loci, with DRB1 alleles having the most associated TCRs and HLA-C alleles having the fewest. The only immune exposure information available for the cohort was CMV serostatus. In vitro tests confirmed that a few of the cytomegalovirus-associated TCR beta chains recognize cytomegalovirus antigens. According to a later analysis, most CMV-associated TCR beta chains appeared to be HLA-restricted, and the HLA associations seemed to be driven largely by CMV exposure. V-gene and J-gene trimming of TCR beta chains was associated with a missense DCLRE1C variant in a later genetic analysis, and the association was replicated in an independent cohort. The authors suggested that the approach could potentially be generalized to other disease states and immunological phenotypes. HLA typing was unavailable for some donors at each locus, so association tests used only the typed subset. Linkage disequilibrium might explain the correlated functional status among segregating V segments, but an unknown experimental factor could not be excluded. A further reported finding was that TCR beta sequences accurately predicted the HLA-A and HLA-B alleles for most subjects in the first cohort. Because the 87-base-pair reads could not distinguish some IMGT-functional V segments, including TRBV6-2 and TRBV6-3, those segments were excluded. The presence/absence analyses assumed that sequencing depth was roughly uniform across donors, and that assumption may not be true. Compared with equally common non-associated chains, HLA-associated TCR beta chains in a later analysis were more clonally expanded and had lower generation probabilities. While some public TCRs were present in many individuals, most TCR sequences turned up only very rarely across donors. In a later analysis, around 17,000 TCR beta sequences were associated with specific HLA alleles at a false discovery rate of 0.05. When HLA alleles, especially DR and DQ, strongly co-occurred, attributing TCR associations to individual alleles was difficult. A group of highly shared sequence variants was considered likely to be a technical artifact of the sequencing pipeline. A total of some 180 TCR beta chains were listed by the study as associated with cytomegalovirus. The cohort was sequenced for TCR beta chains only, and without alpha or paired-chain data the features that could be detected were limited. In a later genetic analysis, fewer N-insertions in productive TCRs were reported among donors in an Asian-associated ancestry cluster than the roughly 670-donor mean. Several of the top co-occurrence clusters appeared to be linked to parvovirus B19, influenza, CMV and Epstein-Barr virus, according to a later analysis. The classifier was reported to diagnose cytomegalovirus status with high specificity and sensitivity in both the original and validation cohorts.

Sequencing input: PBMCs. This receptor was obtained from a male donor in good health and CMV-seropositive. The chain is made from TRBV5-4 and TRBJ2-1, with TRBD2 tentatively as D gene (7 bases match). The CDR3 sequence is CASSTPLGGAFDEQFF. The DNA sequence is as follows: TGTGCCAGCAGCACCCCCTTAGGGGGGGCGTTCGATGAGCAGTTCTTC.